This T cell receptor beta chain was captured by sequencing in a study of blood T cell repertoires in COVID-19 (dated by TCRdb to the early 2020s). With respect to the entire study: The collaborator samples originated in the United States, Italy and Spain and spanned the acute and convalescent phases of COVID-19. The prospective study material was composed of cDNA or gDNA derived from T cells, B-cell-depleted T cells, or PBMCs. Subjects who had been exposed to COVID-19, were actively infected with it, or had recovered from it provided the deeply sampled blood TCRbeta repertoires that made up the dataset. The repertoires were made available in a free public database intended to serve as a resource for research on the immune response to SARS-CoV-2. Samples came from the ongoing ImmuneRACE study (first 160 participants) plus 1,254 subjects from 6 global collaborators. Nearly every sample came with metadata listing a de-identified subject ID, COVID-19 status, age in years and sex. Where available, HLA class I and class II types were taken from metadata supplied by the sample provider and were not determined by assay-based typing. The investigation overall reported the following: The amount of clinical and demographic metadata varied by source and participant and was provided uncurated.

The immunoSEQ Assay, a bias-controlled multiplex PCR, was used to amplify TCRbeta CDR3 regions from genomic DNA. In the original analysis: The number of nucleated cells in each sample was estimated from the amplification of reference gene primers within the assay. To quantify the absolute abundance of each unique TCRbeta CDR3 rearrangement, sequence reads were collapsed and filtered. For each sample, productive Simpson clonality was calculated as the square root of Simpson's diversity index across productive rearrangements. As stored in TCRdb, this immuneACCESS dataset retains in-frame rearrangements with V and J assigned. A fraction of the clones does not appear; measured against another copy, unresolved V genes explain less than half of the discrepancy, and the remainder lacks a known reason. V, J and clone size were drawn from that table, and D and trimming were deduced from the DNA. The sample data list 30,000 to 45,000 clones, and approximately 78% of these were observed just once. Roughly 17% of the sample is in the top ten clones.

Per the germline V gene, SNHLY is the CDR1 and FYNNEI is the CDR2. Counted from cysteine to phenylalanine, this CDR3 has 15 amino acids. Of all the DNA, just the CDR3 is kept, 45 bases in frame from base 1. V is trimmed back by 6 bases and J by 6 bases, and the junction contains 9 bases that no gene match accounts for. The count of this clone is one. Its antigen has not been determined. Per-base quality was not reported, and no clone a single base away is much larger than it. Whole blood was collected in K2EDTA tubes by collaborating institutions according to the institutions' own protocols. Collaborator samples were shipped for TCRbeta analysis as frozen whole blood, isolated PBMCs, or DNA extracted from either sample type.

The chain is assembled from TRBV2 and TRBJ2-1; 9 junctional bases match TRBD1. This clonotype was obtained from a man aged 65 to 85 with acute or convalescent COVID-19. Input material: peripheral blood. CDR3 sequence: CASRIQGALANEQFF. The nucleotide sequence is TGTGCCAGCAGAATACAGGGGGCCCTTGCCAATGAGCAGTTCTTC.